These T cell receptor beta chains were read from a single sample in a study of T-cell memory formation after mild COVID-19. MiXCR, run by TCRdb on the 5' RACE reads, gives a single entry per CDR3 protein. There are under 550,000 distinct CDR3 sequences in the sample; around a sixth occur only once, and 9% to 15% lies in the top ten. The sample comprised PBMCs or a T cell subset sorted from them (not recorded which). Every receptor here comes from an adult woman who had mild COVID-19 (a few samples of this study predate the infection). Cell type and time point are not known. Both conserved end residues are trimmed from each CDR3.

J gene,V gene,CDR3 protein
TRBJ1-1,TRBV6-2/TRBV6-3,ASSYGVVTEAF
TRBJ2-3,TRBV7-6,ASSQEAVPDTQY
TRBJ1-1,TRBV11-2,ASSSFPGATEAF
TRBJ1-5,TRBV19,ASSIDLRNSNQPQH
TRBJ2-1,TRBV29-1,SVVGTPDEQF
TRBJ2-1,TRBV24-1,ATSETGQGVYNEQF
TRBJ2-7,TRBV24-1,ATSVWTGGSYEQY
TRBJ1-2,TRBV5-5,ASAEGDSTDYGYT
TRBJ2-7,TRBV3-1,ASSQGQDPYEQY
TRBJ1-1,TRBV11-3,ASSARGYEAF
TRBJ2-1,TRBV3-1,ASSQEGRVGSSYNEQF
TRBJ1-5,TRBV6-1,ASSSQGYNQPQH
TRBJ1-1,TRBV7-9,ASSLEWVWTEAF
TRBJ1-6,TRBV7-9,ASSPGTSNSPLH
TRBJ1-1,TRBV6-5,ASSYSRGSPEAF
TRBJ1-5,TRBV20-1,SVLGEH
TRBJ2-3,TRBV9,ASSVAGTDTDTQY
TRBJ1-1,TRBV20-1,SATQVFGTEAF
TRBJ2-3,TRBV20-1,SSWDRGPDTQY
TRBJ1-2,TRBV3-1,ASSQAVRNYT
TRBJ1-5,TRBV6-1,ASSEATAGIGQPQH
TRBJ1-2,TRBV6-5,ASSGTGNGYT
TRBJ2-3,TRBV3-1,ASSPRHFQRGLDTQY
TRBJ1-1,TRBV7-9,ASSLGRTGTEAF
TRBJ1-5,TRBV6-1,ASNLIGTGSNQPQH
TRBJ2-7,TRBV4-3,ASSQDGGGQGHYEQY
TRBJ1-5,TRBV5-1,ASSFDPYNQPQH
TRBJ1-1,TRBV9,ASSVSPNTEAF
TRBJ2-1,TRBV7-3,ASSLMGLANNEQF
TRBJ1-5,TRBV12-3/TRBV12-4,ASSQGIQPQH
TRBJ2-3,TRBV24-1,ATRKTPTDTQY
TRBJ2-2,TRBV24-1,ATGGTGGSTGELF
TRBJ2-1,TRBV23-1,ASSPRIRVLPF
TRBJ1-1,TRBV11-2,ASSLNGDPEAF